This record covers a single T cell receptor (beta chain). This entry comes from a study of blood T cell repertoires in COVID-19. Overall study context: The study drew acute and convalescent COVID-19 samples from the United States, Italy and Spain.

The germline V gene encodes CDR1 SNHLY and CDR2 FYNNEI. V lost 7 bases and J lost 2; bases outside the gene matches: 14. CDR3 length equals 16 residues. Clones were sequenced by immunoSEQ multiplex PCR, and TCRdb holds only the in-frame ones, with some missing. Among more than 300,000 clones, 85% to 90% were seen once, and the ten largest hold 1.8%. The chain combines TRBV2 with TRBJ2-7; 7 nucleotides line up with TRBD1. The TCR sequence derives from a woman between 25 and 40 years old with COVID-19, enrolled during active disease. The sequenced material came from peripheral blood. For the CDR3, the DNA is TGTGCCAGCATCAAAGAGGGGGCAGGGAATACCTACGAGCAGTACTTC. Protein: CASIKEGAGNTYEQYF.